This TCR beta chain was sequenced during a study of cytomegalovirus exposure and HLA in healthy donors. The germline V gene has CDR1 KGHSH and CDR2 LQKENI. V was pared by 3 bases and J by 4 bases, with 9 bases between. This CDR3 spans 13 amino acids. Study-level results: According to the study, 180 or so TCR beta chains were cytomegalovirus-associated.

The method was immunoSEQ multiplex PCR; TCRdb's version includes in-frame clones alone and lacks a portion of them. The table has under 100,000 clones, roughly 94% seen once. Turning to this clone: What it binds is not known.

The clonotype originates from a woman aged 18-29 years in good health and CMV-seronegative. The rearrangement uses TRBV18 and TRBJ1-1; unclear D gene. Sequencing was performed on PBMCs. The CDR3 region has the DNA TGTGCCAGCTCACCGGTAGTGTTCACTGAAGCTTTCTTT. Amino acid sequence: CASSPVVFTEAFF.